The present T cell receptor beta chain was sequenced within a study of cytomegalovirus exposure and HLA in healthy donors. The study, taken as a whole, reports: Later work found most CMV-associated TCR beta chains apparently HLA-restricted.

60 Vbeta and 13 Jbeta primers were used in PCR. Some clones are missing from TCRdb's copy, which holds only in-frame ones; the method was immunoSEQ multiplex PCR. The table lists 150,000 to 200,000 clones, about 80% of them singletons. This clone showed up just once. What it binds is unknown. V shed 4 bases and J shed 3 bases, with 12 bases lying between them. The CDR3 totals 15 residues. Looked up from germline, CDR1 is MNHNS and CDR2 is SASEGT. The specimen sequenced was PBMCs. The chain couples TRBV6-1 to TRBJ2-2, with unresolved D. The receptor's source is a woman under 40 in good health and CMV-seronegative. Written as DNA, the CDR3 is TGTGCCAGCAGTGGAGGCCCTACGGACACCGGGGAGCTGTTTTTT. Translating it yields CASSGGPTDTGELFF.